This TCR beta chain emerged from a study of blood T cell repertoires in COVID-19. Study in general: Samples of COVID-19 (acute and convalescent) were obtained from the United States, Italy and Spain. The cDNA or gDNA used as material had been derived from T cells, B-cell-depleted T cells, or PBMCs.

This CDR3 is built from 16 residues. V was pared by 4 bases and J by 10 bases, with 14 bases of the junction left unmatched. CDR1 SGHDT and CDR2 YYEEEE come from the germline V gene. As originally analysed: Nucleated cell counts were estimated from reference gene primer amplification. Profiling relied on immunoSEQ multiplex PCR, and the TCRdb table lists in-frame clones only, not all of them. V and J calls and clone size are those listed in that table; D and trimming were worked out from the DNA. The sample includes under 300,000 clones, roughly 88% of them seen just once. Input material: peripheral blood. The sequence was collected from a woman in her 30s with active or convalescent COVID-19. This sequence joins TRBV5-6 and TRBJ1-2; 12 bases fit TRBD1. The CDR3 is CASSLFTRDRGPDYTF. CDR3 DNA sequence: TGTGCCAGCAGCCTATTTACCCGGGACAGGGGGCCCGACTACACCTTC.